These 21 T cell receptor beta chains originate from one sample sequenced in a study of blood T cell repertoires in COVID-19. The data were produced by immunoSEQ multiplex PCR, yet TCRdb's version contains in-frame clones alone and is incomplete. The sample shows 200,000 to 250,000 clones, 89% of them seen only once. The specimen was peripheral blood. The receptors derive from a middle-aged woman with acute or convalescent COVID-19.

By frequency in the sample, this clone is medium-sized. The gene calls are TRBV19 and TRBJ1-2; D remains unclear. The V gene's germline CDR1 is LNHDA and CDR2 SQIVND (reference sequence). This CDR3 contains 14 residues. Between the trimmed V and J ends, which lost 7 bases and 8 bases, there was a span of 20 bases. The CDR3 region has the DNA TGTGCCAGTAACAAAGACCGGTGGGGAGGCGGCTACACCTTC. Protein sequence: CASNKDRWGGGYTF.

The chain employs TRBV6-2 or TRBV6-3 and TRBJ1-5; D is possibly TRBD1 (5 bases). The CDR3 totals 14 residues. CDR1 is MNHEY and CDR2 is SVGEGT in the germline V gene. The V end was cut by 3 bases, the J end by 4 bases, with 10 bases between. The CDR3 region has the DNA TGTGCCAGCAGTTATTCGGGGGGAAATCAGCCCCAGCATTTT. Protein: CASSYSGGNQPQHF.

J is TRBJ2-5 and V is TRBV4-2, with TRBD2 matching 10 bases. The CDR3 consists of 16 residues. Unmatched junction bases numbered 7, after V lost 3 bases and J lost 3 bases. Germline-derived CDR1 and CDR2 are LGHNA and YNFKEQ. The CDR3 here is CASSHPTSGAEETQYF. CDR3 sequence (DNA): TGTGCCAGCAGCCATCCTACTAGCGGGGCGGAAGAGACCCAGTACTTC.

The chain carries TRBV2 and TRBJ1-4; possible D gene TRBD1, 5 bases. This CDR3 comprises 15 residues. Trimming left V 5 bases short and J 4 bases short, with 14 bases between. CDR1 SNHLY and CDR2 FYNNEI come from the germline V gene. Here the CDR3 DNA reads TGTGCCAGCAGTACCAGCGGGGGGATTAATGAAAAACTGTTTTTT. Protein: CASSTSGGINEKLFF.

V gene TRBV3-1 (or the pseudogene TRBV3-2) combines with J gene TRBJ2-5, with D perhaps TRBD1 (8 bases). The germline V gene encodes CDR1 LGHDT and CDR2 YNNKEL (reference sequence). Trimming shortened V by 4 bases and J by 5 bases, and 20 bases separated the two germline ends. The CDR3 is 16 amino acids. CDR3 protein: CASSLLLQGGRETQYF. The CDR3 coding sequence is TGTGCCAGCAGCCTTCTCCTACAGGGGGGGAGGGAGACCCAGTACTTC.

The V gene is TRBV6-6, the J gene TRBJ2-1, with 7 positions matching TRBD1. The CDR3 length is 14 residues. Per germline, CDR1 MNHNY and CDR2 SVGAGI (reference sequence). V trimming: 4 bases; J trimming: 3 bases; junction bases outside the gene matches: 3. The DNA for the CDR3 is TGTGCCAGCAGTTCCAGGGGGAACTACAATGAGCAGTTCTTC. This codes for CASSSRGNYNEQFF.

This sequence joins TRBV7-6 and TRBJ1-5; possible D gene TRBD1, 6 bases. This CDR3 is built from 18 residues. The V gene lost 5 bases and the J gene lost 0 bases, with 20 bases spanning the gap. CDR1 and CDR2 from the germline V gene are SGHVS and FNYEAQ. The CDR3 region is CASSLQPGDRYSNQPQHF. The CDR3 DNA follows: TGTGCCAGCAGCCTCCAACCTGGAGACAGGTATAGCAATCAGCCCCAGCATTTT.

This chain joins TRBV6-1 and TRBJ2-5; possibly TRBD1 for D (6 bases). Germline V gene data show CDR1 as MNHNS and CDR2 as SASEGT. V lost 0 bases to trimming and J lost 1 base, with 12 bases between them. The CDR3 runs to 16 residues. CDR3 nucleotide sequence: TGTGCCAGCAGTGAAGCGCTTGGCAGGGGCCAAGAGACCCAGTACTTC. This codes for CASSEALGRGQETQYF.

The chain has TRBV2 and TRBJ1-3, with D perhaps TRBD1 (6 bases). The CDR3 is made up of 15 amino acids. The germline gives CDR1 SNHLY, CDR2 FYNNEI. V lost 3 bases, J lost 0 bases, and 9 bases lay in between. The CDR3 sequence is CASSEGALSGNTIYF. The CDR3 DNA reads TGTGCCAGCAGTGAGGGGGCTCTCTCTGGAAACACCATATATTTT.

As for this clone: Other DNA sequences of this sample code for an identical CDR3. V and J are TRBV5-1 and TRBJ1-1; tentatively, D is TRBD1 (6 bases). Looked up from germline, CDR1 is SGHRS and CDR2 is YFSETQ. The CDR3 is 13 amino acids. V lost 2 bases, J lost 3 bases, and 8 bases lay in between. The CDR3 region has the DNA TGCGCCAGCAGCTTACAGGGAGACACTGAAGCTTTCTTT. It yields the protein CASSLQGDTEAFF. Variable domain in full (rest from reference TRBV5-1 and TRBJ1-1): KAGVTQTPRYLIKTRGQQVTLSCSPISGHRSVSWYQQTPGQGLQFLFEYFSETQRNKGNFPGRFSGRQFSNSRSEMNVSTLELGDSALYLCASSLQGDTEAFFGQGTRLTVV.

The chain couples TRBV7-6 to TRBJ2-2; possibly TRBD1 for D (6 bases). Germline V gene sequence: CDR1 SGHVS, CDR2 FNYEAQ. The length of the CDR3 is 14 residues. Deletions cut 2 bases from V and 3 bases from J, with 7 bases between. In nucleotides, the CDR3 is TGTGCCAGCAGCTTATACAGGGACACCGGGGAGCTGTTTTTT. Protein sequence: CASSLYRDTGELFF. Variable domain in full (rest from reference TRBV7-6 and TRBJ2-2): GAGVSQSPRYKVTKRGQDVALRCDPISGHVSLYWYRQALGQGPEFLTYFNYEAQQDKSGLPNDRFSAERPEGSISTLTIQRTEQRDSAMYRCASSLYRDTGELFFGEGSRLTVL.

The gene calls are TRBV7-2 and TRBJ2-5, with TRBD2 matching over 9 bases. The V and J ends lost 1 base and 1 base, in that order; junction bases with no gene match: 7. Germline V gene lookup returns CDR1 SGHTA and CDR2 FQGNSA. The CDR3 consists of 17 residues. CDR3 nucleotides: TGTGCCAGCAGCTTAGTCTCGAAGCGGGGGGCCCAAGAGACCCAGTACTTC. This codes for CASSLVSKRGAQETQYF.

The genes are TRBV27 and TRBJ1-1, with unresolved D. This CDR3 has 14 amino acids. Germline V CDR1 and CDR2: MNHEY, SMNVEV (reference sequence). Trimming left V 2 bases short and J 2 bases short, with 9 bases between. CDR3 DNA: TGTGCCAGCAGTTTAATGCCAGGAAACACTGAAGCTTTCTTT. This sequence encodes CASSLMPGNTEAFF.

CDR3 in DNA: TGCGCCAGCAGCTTGGCAGGGGATGGCTACACCTTC. Its translation is CASSLAGDGYTF. V gene TRBV5-1 combines with J gene TRBJ1-2, with D possibly being TRBD1 (6 bases). Germline V gene sequence: CDR1 SGHRS, CDR2 YFSETQ. V lost 0 bases and J 6 bases, leaving 6 bases between the germline ends. The CDR3 runs to 12 residues.

The J gene is TRBJ1-5, the V gene TRBV27; the D is unclear. The CDR3 has 13 amino acids. The germline V gene has CDR1 MNHEY and CDR2 SMNVEV (reference sequence). The ends were cut back, 3 bases at V and 4 bases at J, with 7 bases in the middle. The CDR3 region is CASSLAVNQPQHF. DNA for the CDR3: TGTGCCAGCAGTTTGGCAGTTAATCAGCCCCAGCATTTT.

This clone was observed a handful of times. This chain joins TRBV7-9 and TRBJ2-7; D is possibly TRBD1 (6 bases). CDR3 length: 12 residues. Trimming left V 2 bases short and J 6 bases short, with 8 bases between. Germline V gene data show CDR1 as SEHNR and CDR2 as FQNEAQ (reference sequence). The CDR3 nucleotides are TGTGCCAGCAGCTTAACAGGGACCGAGCAGTACGTC. Translation gives CASSLTGTEQYV.

The rearrangement uses TRBV5-6 and TRBJ1-3; D is uncertain. From germline, CDR1 is SGHDT and CDR2 YYEEEE. V gave up 1 base and J gave up 7 bases, with 18 bases separating them. This CDR3 comprises 16 residues. DNA for the CDR3: TGTGCCAGCAGCTTGCGTGGCAAAACAGAAGATAACACCATATATTTT. It is translated as CASSLRGKTEDNTIYF.

J is TRBJ1-3 and V is TRBV7-9; no reliable D call. Trimming cost V 5 bases and J 2 bases, with 13 bases left between them. Germline values: CDR1 SEHNR, CDR2 FQNEAQ (reference sequence). There are 15 residues in the CDR3. The CDR3 loop reads CASSATPRTGNTIYF. The DNA of the CDR3 is TGTGCCAGCAGCGCGACACCGAGAACTGGAAACACCATATATTTT. Full variable domain (rest looked up from reference TRBV7-9 and TRBJ1-3): DTGVSQNPRHKITKRGQNVTFRCDPISEHNRLYWYRQTLGQGPEFLTYFQNEAQLEKSRLLSDRFSAERPKGSFSTLEIQRTEQGDSAMYLCASSATPRTGNTIYFGEGSWLTVV.

The J gene is TRBJ1-5, the V gene TRBV10-3; 8 bases are a match to TRBD1. CDR3 size: 15 residues. CDR1 is ENHRY and CDR2 is SYGVKD in the germline V gene. V trimming: 3 bases; J trimming: 5 bases; junction bases outside the gene matches: 6. DNA for the CDR3: TGTGCCATCAGTGATTCTGGACAGGGACATCAGCCCCAGCATTTT. It yields the protein CAISDSGQGHQPQHF.

The chain links TRBV9 to TRBJ1-4; D remains unclear. Trimming shortened V by 0 bases and J by 7 bases, and 10 bases separated the two germline ends. CDR3 length equals 14 residues. CDR1 is SGDLS and CDR2 is YYNGEE in the germline V gene. The CDR3 reads CASSVGPVGEKLFF. The CDR3 nucleotides are TGTGCCAGCAGCGTAGGGCCCGTTGGTGAAAAACTGTTTTTT. Complete variable domain (other parts from reference TRBV9 and TRBJ1-4): DSGVTQTPKHLITATGQRVTLRCSPRSGDLSVYWYQQSLDQGLQFLIQYYNGEERAKGNILERFSAQQFPDLHSELNLSSLELGDSALYFCASSVGPVGEKLFFGSGTQLSVL.

V and J are TRBV3-1 (or the pseudogene TRBV3-2) and TRBJ1-1, with 12 nucleotides matching TRBD1. The CDR3 length is 16 residues. V gave up 2 bases and J gave up 2 bases; unmatched junction bases: 3. CDR1 is LGHDT, CDR2 YNNKEL, per germline (reference sequence). CDR3 DNA: TGTGCCAGCAGCCAATTGGGACAGGGGGCAAACACTGAAGCTTTCTTT. Translated: CASSQLGQGANTEAFF.